This T cell receptor beta chain was captured in a study of CD8+ T cells in alopecia areata. cDNA serving as the sequencing template came from extracted, reverse transcribed RNA. Clones were sequenced by immunoSEQ multiplex PCR, and TCRdb holds only the in-frame ones, with some missing. The table includes about 180,000 clones, about 53% detected once. Stated treatment: oral pan-JAK inhibitor, 5-10 mg twice daily. This clone was seen only a few times. The identical CDR3 is also encoded by other nucleotide sequences in the sample. Germline loops: CDR1 SGHDN, CDR2 FVKESK. The CDR3 covers 12 residues. Trimming took off 1 base at V and 2 bases at J, with 0 bases between the two ends.

This receptor was identified in a human donor with alopecia areata. The V call is TRBV14, the J call TRBJ1-5; D is uncertain. Material: CD8+ T cells sorted from blood, obtained at week 24, from a patient treated with tofacitinib. DNA of the CDR3: TGTGCCAGCAGCCAAGGCAATCAGCCCCAGCATTTT. It yields the protein CASSQGNQPQHF.